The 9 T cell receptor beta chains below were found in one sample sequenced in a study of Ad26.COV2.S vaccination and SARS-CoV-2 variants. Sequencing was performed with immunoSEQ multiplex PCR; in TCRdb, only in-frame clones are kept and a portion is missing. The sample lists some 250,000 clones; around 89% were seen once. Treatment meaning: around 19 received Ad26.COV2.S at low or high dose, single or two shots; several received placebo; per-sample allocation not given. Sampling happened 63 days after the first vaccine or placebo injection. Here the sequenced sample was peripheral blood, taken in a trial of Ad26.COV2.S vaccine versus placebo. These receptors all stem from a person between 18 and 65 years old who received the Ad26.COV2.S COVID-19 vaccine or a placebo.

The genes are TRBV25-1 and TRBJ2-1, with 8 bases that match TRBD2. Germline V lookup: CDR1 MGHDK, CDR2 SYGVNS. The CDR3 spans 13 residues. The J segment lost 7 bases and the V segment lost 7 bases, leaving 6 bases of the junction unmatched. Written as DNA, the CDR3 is TGTGCCAGCACCGGGTTAGCGGGGAATGAGCAGTTCTTC. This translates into CASTGLAGNEQFF.

The DNA for the CDR3 is TGTGCCAGTAGCCGGACTAGCGGGAGGGTTGAGCAGTTCTTC. Translating it yields CASSRTSGRVEQFF. J is TRBJ2-1 and V is TRBV19; 15 nucleotides align to TRBD2. The CDR3 extends over 14 amino acids. Germline trimming cut 6 bases from V and 9 bases from J; bases unmatched to any gene: 3. Germline V gene data show CDR1 as LNHDA and CDR2 as SQIVND (reference sequence).

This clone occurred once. The CDR3 sequence: CAWSDGRAGDTEAFF. The CDR3 DNA reads as TGTGCCTGGAGTGATGGGCGGGCGGGGGACACTGAAGCTTTCTTT. The chain couples TRBV30 to TRBJ1-1; D might be TRBD1 (5 bases). V shed 1 base and J shed 3 bases, with 15 bases lying between them. The germline CDR1 and CDR2 sequences are GTSNPN and SVGIG (reference sequence). This CDR3 has 15 amino acids.

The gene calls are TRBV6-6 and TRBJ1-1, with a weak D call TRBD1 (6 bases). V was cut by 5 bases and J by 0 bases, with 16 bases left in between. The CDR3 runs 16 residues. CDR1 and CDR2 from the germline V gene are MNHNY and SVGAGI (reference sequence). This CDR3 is CASSKGTGTLNTEAFF. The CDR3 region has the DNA TGTGCCAGCAGTAAGGGCACCGGGACATTGAACACTGAAGCTTTCTTT.

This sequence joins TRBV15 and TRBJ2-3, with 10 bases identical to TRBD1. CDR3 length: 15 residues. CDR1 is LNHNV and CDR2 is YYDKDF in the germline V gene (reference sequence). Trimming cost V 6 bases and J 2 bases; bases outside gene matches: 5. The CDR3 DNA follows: TGTGCCACCAGTTCCGGGACAGGGGACACAGATACGCAGTATTTT. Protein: CATSSGTGDTDTQYF.

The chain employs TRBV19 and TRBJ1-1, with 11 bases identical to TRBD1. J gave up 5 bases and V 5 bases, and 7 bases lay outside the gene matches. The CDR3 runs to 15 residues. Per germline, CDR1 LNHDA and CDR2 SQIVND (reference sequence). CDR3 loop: CASSPGQGAGTEAFF. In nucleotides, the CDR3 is TGTGCCAGTAGTCCTGGACAGGGGGCAGGAACTGAAGCTTTCTTT.

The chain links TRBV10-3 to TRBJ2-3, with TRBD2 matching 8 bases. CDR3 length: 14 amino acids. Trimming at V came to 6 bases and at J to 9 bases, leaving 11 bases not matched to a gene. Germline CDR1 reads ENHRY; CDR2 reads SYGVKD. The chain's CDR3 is CAISPGGGEATQYF. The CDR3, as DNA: TGTGCCATCAGCCCGGGAGGGGGGGAGGCAACGCAGTATTTT.

CDR3: CASSPRDRGYGYTF. CDR3 sequence (DNA): TGTGCCAGCAGCCCCCGGGACAGGGGCTATGGCTACACCTTC. The chain is built from TRBV3-1 (or the pseudogene TRBV3-2) and TRBJ1-2, with 10 bases matching TRBD1. This CDR3 is 14 amino acids long. With V trimmed by 4 bases and J by 4 bases, 3 bases remained unmatched. Germline V CDR1 and CDR2: LGHDT, YNNKEL (reference sequence).

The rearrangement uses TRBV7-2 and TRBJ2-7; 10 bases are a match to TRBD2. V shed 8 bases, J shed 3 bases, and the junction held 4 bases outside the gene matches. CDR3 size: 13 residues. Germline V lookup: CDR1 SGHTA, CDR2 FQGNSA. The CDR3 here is CASGWTSGYEQYF. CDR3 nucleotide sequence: TGTGCCAGCGGGTGGACTAGCGGCTACGAGCAGTACTTC. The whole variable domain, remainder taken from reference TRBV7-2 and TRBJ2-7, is GAGVSQSPSNKVTEKGKDVELRCDPISGHTALYWYRQSLGQGLEFLIYFQGNSAPDKSGLPSDRFSAERTGGSVSTLTIQRTQQEDSAVYLCASGWTSGYEQYFGPGTRLTVT.